Presented here are 15 T cell receptor beta chains from one specimen sequenced in a study of post-analysis software for immune sequencing data. Whole-study results and caveats: Controls had lower frequencies than patients of five TRBV segments, which included TRBV5-6, TRBV5-1 and TRBV20-1.

Unique molecular identifiers had been added to the TCR beta cDNA libraries. TCRdb reprocessed the PCR reads with MiXCR, giving one entry per CDR3 protein. This table holds about 820,000 distinct CDR3 sequences, roughly 50% found once. For these receptors, no antigen is known. The sequenced sample was blood. The receptors shown here come from a girl between 10 and 17 years old with multiple sclerosis.

The genes are TRBV10-3 and TRBJ1-1, with D maybe TRBD1 (6 bases). Between the trimmed V and J ends, which lost 6 bases and 0 bases, there was a span of 11 bases. Germline V gene sequence: CDR1 ENHRY, CDR2 SYGVKD. CDR3 length equals 14 residues. In nucleotides, the CDR3 is TGTGCCATCAGGGCGGGGGGCATGAACACTGAAGCTTTCTTT. This gives the protein CAIRAGGMNTEAFF.

This rearrangement joins TRBV5-1 to TRBJ2-7; 8 bases fit TRBD2. The CDR3 is made up of 15 amino acids. From germline, CDR1 is SGHRS and CDR2 YFSETQ. J was trimmed by 7 bases and V by 0 bases; bases with no gene match: 9. The CDR3 is CASSLEGSGRSEQYF. CDR3 coding DNA: TGCGCCAGCAGCTTGGAGGGGAGCGGGAGAAGTGAGCAGTACTTC. Filled out from reference TRBV5-1 and TRBJ2-7, the complete variable domain reads KAGVTQTPRYLIKTRGQQVTLSCSPISGHRSVSWYQQTPGQGLQFLFEYFSETQRNKGNFPGRFSGRQFSNSRSEMNVSTLELGDSALYLCASSLEGSGRSEQYFGPGTRLTVT.

This clonotype was counted only a few times. V gene TRBV6-6 combines with J gene TRBJ1-5; no definite D call. The CDR3 consists of 14 residues. Trimming took off 6 bases at V and 1 base at J, with 10 bases between the two ends. Germline values: CDR1 MNHNY, CDR2 SVGAGI (reference sequence). The CDR3 loop is CASRNTWSNQPQHF. The CDR3 region has the DNA TGTGCCAGCAGGAATACATGGAGCAATCAGCCCCAGCATTTT.

The genes are TRBV5-1 and TRBJ2-5; D gene uncertain. Germline V lookup: CDR1 SGHRS, CDR2 YFSETQ. The CDR3 covers 13 residues. Between the trimmed V and J ends, which lost 2 bases and 3 bases, there was a span of 8 bases. The CDR3 loop is CASSFHHEETQYF. The CDR3 DNA follows: TGCGCCAGCAGCTTCCACCATGAAGAGACCCAGTACTTC.

The V and J genes are TRBV27 and TRBJ1-4, with D possibly matching TRBD1 (5 bases). Trimming took off 3 bases at V and 12 bases at J, with 14 bases between the two ends. Looked up from germline, CDR1 is MNHEY and CDR2 is SMNVEV (reference sequence). This CDR3 region has 13 residues. In nucleotides, the CDR3 is TGTGCCAGCAGTTTGTACCCGGCGGGGCAACTGTTTTTT. It translates to CASSLYPAGQLFF. Using reference TRBV27 and TRBJ1-4 for the parts outside the CDR3, the full variable domain is EAQVTQNPRYLITVTGKKLTVTCSQNMNHEYMSWYRQDPGLGLRQIYYSMNVEVTDKGDVPEGYKVSRKEKRNFPLILESPSPNQTSLYFCASSLYPAGQLFFGSGTQLSVL.

The chain is built from TRBV29-1 and TRBJ2-5; D assignment may be TRBD1 or TRBD2 (5 bases each). Trimming stripped 7 bases from V and 4 bases from J, with 13 bases between. The CDR3 length is 12 residues. The V gene's germline CDR1 is SQVTM and CDR2 ANQGSEA. The CDR3 spells CSGKGRRETQYF. The CDR3 nucleotides are TGCAGCGGGAAGGGACGGAGAGAGACCCAGTACTTC.

This clonotype occurred a few times. The chain combines TRBV2 with TRBJ2-5; the D is unclear. The germline V and J ends were trimmed by 2 bases and 0 bases, with 13 bases remaining between them. Per germline, CDR1 SNHLY and CDR2 FYNNEI. The CDR3 is made up of 16 amino acids. Here the CDR3 DNA reads TGTGCCAGCAGTGAACCGGTGTTACCGTACCAAGAGACCCAGTACTTC. Translation gives CASSEPVLPYQETQYF.

The chain combines TRBV6-5 with TRBJ2-3; TRBD2 agrees at 9 bases. The V segment lost 0 bases and the J segment 2 bases; nucleotides outside the gene matches: 18. Germline lookup yields CDR1 MNHEY and CDR2 SVGAGI. This CDR3 contains 21 residues. The DNA for the CDR3 is TGTGCCAGCAGTTACTCGATAGGGACTAGCCTGGGTCCCCGTAACACAGATACGCAGTATTTT. Translation: CASSYSIGTSLGPRNTDTQYF.

The chain recombines TRBV5-1 with TRBJ2-1; 10 nucleotides line up with TRBD2. Per the germline V gene, CDR1 is SGHRS and CDR2 is YFSETQ. The CDR3 length is 15 residues. The trim removed 4 bases at V and 8 bases at J, leaving 9 bases unmatched. CDR3: CASSASGGAFHEQFF. CDR3 bases: TGCGCCAGCAGCGCCAGCGGGGGGGCCTTCCATGAGCAGTTCTTC.

The sample holds a few counts of this clonotype. The chain employs TRBV20-1 and TRBJ2-3, with TRBD1 matching over 7 bases. CDR1 DFQATT and CDR2 SNEGSKA come from the germline V gene (reference sequence). The CDR3 loop spans 15 amino acids. V shed 5 bases and J 2 bases; nucleotides not matched to a gene: 10. CDR3 residues: CSAQRGLAVTDTQYF. The CDR3 coding sequence is TGCAGTGCTCAAAGGGGGCTAGCTGTCACAGATACGCAGTATTTT.

The V gene is TRBV27, the J gene TRBJ1-1; 7 bases are a match to TRBD1. The germline gives CDR1 MNHEY, CDR2 SMNVEV (reference sequence). This CDR3 region has 15 residues. The ends lost 1 base at V and 1 base at J; junction bases unmatched: 3. CDR3 nucleotides: TGTGCCAGCAGTTTATTCCCAGGGGGGAACACTGAAGCTTTCTTT. It yields the protein CASSLFPGGNTEAFF.

The V gene is TRBV7-2, the J gene TRBJ2-6; 7 nucleotides line up with TRBD1. With V trimmed by 0 bases and J by 0 bases, 5 bases remained unmatched. Per the germline V gene, CDR1 is SGHTA and CDR2 is FQGNSA. The CDR3 sequence is 18 residues long. The CDR3 coding sequence is TGTGCCAGCAGCTTAGCGTCGGGACAGTTCTCTGGGGCCAACGTCCTGACTTTC. As protein: CASSLASGQFSGANVLTF.

The chain is built from TRBV7-8 and TRBJ1-5; 7 bases are shared with TRBD1. CDR3 length: 16 residues. J was trimmed by 3 bases and V by 3 bases; bases with no gene match: 8. The germline V gene encodes CDR1 SGHVS and CDR2 FQNEAQ. CDR3 sequence reads: CASSFTTGNDNQPQHF. The CDR3 bases are TGTGCCAGCAGCTTTACGACAGGGAATGACAATCAGCCCCAGCATTTT.

The sample holds a few counts of this clonotype. The chain employs TRBV6-5 and TRBJ2-7; 12 bases fit TRBD2. V gave up 6 bases and J gave up 0 bases; unmatched junction bases: 6. Germline assignment: CDR1 MNHEY and CDR2 SVGAGI. The CDR3 contains 16 residues. DNA for the CDR3: TGTGCCAGCAGATCAACTAGCGGGGGGTCCTCCTACGAGCAGTACTTC. The encoded protein is CASRSTSGGSSYEQYF.

The chain is built from TRBV9 and TRBJ2-5; D may be TRBD2 (5 bases). Germline V gives CDR1 SGDLS, CDR2 YYNGEE. Trimming shortened V by 4 bases and J by 2 bases, and 15 bases separated the two germline ends. The CDR3 covers 15 residues. The CDR3, as DNA: TGTGCCAGCAGCCCTCTGAGCGGAACTCAAGAGACCCAGTACTTC. This sequence encodes CASSPLSGTQETQYF.